Listed here is a single TCR beta chain. The antigen it binds to is not known. No base-level quality is on record; no much larger clone is a single base apart. This sample is drawn from a study of blood T cell repertoires in COVID-19 (TCRdb year 2020). Describing the broader study: Collaborator samples came from the United States, Italy and Spain and covered acute and convalescent phases of COVID-19. The sample metadata nearly always contained a de-identified subject ID, COVID-19 status, age in years and sex. The repertoires were released in a freely available public database meant as a resource for research on the immune response to SARS-CoV-2. Samples were obtained from the ongoing ImmuneRACE study (first 160 participants) and from about 1,300 subjects provided by 6 global collaborators. Deeply sampled blood TCRbeta repertoires from subjects exposed to, actively infected with, or recovered from COVID-19 were included in the dataset. Where available, HLA class I and class II types were obtained from metadata supplied by the sample provider rather than from assay-based typing. The material from the prospective study consisted of cDNA or gDNA derived from T cells, B-cell-depleted T cells, or PBMCs.

The immunoSEQ Assay, a bias-controlled multiplex PCR, was used to amplify TCRbeta CDR3 regions from genomic DNA. The paper's data handling went like this. The number of nucleated cells in each sample was estimated by amplification of reference gene primers within the assay. To quantify the absolute abundance of each unique TCRbeta CDR3 rearrangement, sequence reads were collapsed and filtered. Productive Simpson clonality was computed per sample as the square root of Simpson's diversity index over productive rearrangements. The table was pulled from immuneACCESS by TCRdb, which kept in-frame rearrangements only. Such tables lose some clones; where checked, under half of the loss comes from unresolved V genes, and the rest has no known cause. V and J calls and clone size follow that table, whereas D and trimming were derived from the DNA. The sample table lists 650,000 to 800,000 clones, 75% to 90% of them with a count of one. Clones ranked in the top ten supply about 0.26% of the sample.

Each collaborating institution followed its own protocols to collect whole blood in K2EDTA tubes. For TCRbeta analysis, collaborators shipped samples as frozen whole blood, isolated PBMCs, or DNA extracted from either of those sample types. V is cut by 1 base and J by 4 bases, and the space between the germline ends is 14 bases. The CDR3 runs 15 residues from the cysteine to the phenylalanine. Kept here is only the CDR3 DNA, which spans 45 bases and is read in frame from base 1. Based on the germline V gene (reference sequence), the CDR1 and CDR2 sequences are SGHNT and YYREEE. Overall results and qualifications from the work: The amount of clinical and demographic metadata varied by source and participant and was provided uncurated.

The chain employs TRBV5-4 and TRBJ1-1; too little of a D gene remains to name it. Sequencing was done on a sample of peripheral blood. The receptor's source is a woman aged 18-35 years with acute or convalescent COVID-19. CDR3 protein: CASSLSAERTTEAFF. In nucleotide form, the sequence is TGTGCCAGCAGCTTGTCAGCGGAGAGGACCACTGAAGCTTTCTTT.